This entry is about one T cell receptor (beta chain). The data are from a study of blood T cell repertoires in COVID-19. The assay was immunoSEQ multiplex PCR, and TCRdb's table has in-frame clones only and misses some. Seen here are a few hundred thousand clones, roughly 88% observed once, and the top ten hold roughly 1.4%. This CDR3 is 11 amino acids long. V lost 0 bases, J lost 10 bases, and 7 bases lay in between. Germline-derived CDR1 and CDR2 are SGHRS and YFSETQ. Input material: peripheral blood. The gene calls are TRBV5-1 and TRBJ1-2; no definite D call. The source is a woman in her forties who had recovered from COVID-19. The CDR3 reads CASSLGQAYTF. In DNA form, the CDR3 reads TGCGCCAGCAGCTTGGGACAAGCCTACACCTTC.